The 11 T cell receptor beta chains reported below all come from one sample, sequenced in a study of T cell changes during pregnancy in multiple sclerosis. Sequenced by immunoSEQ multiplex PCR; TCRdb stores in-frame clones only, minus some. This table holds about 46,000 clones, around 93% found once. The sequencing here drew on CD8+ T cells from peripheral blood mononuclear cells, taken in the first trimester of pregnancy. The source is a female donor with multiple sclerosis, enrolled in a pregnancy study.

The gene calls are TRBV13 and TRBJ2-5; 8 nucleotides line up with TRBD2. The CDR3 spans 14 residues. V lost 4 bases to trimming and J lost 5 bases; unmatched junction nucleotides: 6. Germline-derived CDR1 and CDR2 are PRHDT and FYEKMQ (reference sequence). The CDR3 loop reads CASSSRGGEETQYF. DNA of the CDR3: TGTGCCAGCAGCTCCCGGGGGGGCGAGGAGACCCAGTACTTC.

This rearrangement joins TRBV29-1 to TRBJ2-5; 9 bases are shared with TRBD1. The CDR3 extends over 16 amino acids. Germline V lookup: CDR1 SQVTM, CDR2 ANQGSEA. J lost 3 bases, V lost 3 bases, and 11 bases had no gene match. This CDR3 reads CSVDRVEGTGKETQYF. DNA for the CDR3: TGCAGCGTTGATCGCGTCGAAGGGACAGGGAAAGAGACCCAGTACTTC.

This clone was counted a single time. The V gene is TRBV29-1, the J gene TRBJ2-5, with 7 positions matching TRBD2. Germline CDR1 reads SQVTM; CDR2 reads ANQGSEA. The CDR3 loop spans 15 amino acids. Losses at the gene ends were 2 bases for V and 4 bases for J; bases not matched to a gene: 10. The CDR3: CSVESGVWGGETQYF. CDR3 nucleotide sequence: TGCAGCGTTGAATCGGGTGTTTGGGGGGGAGAGACCCAGTACTTC.

The CDR3 nucleotides read TGTGCCAGCAGTGATTTAGGACAAACGAGCTCCTACAATGAGCAGTTCTTC. As protein: CASSDLGQTSSYNEQFF. The rearrangement joins TRBV25-1 to TRBJ2-1, with a weak D call TRBD1 (5 bases). The V gene lost 3 bases and the J gene lost 0 bases, with 15 bases spanning the gap. There are 17 residues in the CDR3. The germline gives CDR1 MGHDK, CDR2 SYGVNS.

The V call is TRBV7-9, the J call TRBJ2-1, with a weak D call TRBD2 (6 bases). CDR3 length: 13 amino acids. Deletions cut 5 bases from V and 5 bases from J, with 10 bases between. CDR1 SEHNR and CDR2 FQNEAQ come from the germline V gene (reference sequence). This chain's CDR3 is CASSPGSNNEQFF. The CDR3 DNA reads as TGTGCCAGCAGCCCCGGGAGCAACAATGAGCAGTTCTTC.

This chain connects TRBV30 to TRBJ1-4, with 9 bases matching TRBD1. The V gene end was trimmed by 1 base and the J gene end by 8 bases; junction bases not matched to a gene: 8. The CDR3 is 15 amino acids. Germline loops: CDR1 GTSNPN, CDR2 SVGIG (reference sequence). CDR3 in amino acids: CAWSAWTGVKEKLFF. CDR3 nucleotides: TGTGCCTGGAGTGCCTGGACAGGGGTGAAGGAAAAACTGTTTTTT.

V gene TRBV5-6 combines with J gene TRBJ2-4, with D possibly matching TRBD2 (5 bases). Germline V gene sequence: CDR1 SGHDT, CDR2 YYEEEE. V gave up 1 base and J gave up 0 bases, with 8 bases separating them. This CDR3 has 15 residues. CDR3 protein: CASSLSGIAKNIQYF. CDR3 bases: TGTGCCAGCAGCTTGAGCGGCATAGCCAAAAACATTCAGTACTTC. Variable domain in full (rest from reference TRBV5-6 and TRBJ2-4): DAGVTQSPTHLIKTRGQQVTLRCSPKSGHDTVSWYQQALGQGPQFIFQYYEEEERQRGNFPDRFSGHQFPNYSSELNVNALLLGDSALYLCASSLSGIAKNIQYFGAGTRLSVL.

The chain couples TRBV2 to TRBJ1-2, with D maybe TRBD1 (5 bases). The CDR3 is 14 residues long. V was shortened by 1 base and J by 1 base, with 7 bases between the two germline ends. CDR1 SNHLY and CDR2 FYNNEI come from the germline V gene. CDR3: CASSEETVNYGYTF. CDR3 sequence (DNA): TGTGCCAGCAGTGAAGAGACAGTTAACTATGGCTACACCTTC. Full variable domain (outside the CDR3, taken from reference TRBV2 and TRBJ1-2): EPEVTQTPSHQVTQMGQEVILRCVPISNHLYFYWYRQILGQKVEFLVSFYNNEISEKSEIFDDQFSVERPDGSNFTLKIRSTKLEDSAMYFCASSEETVNYGYTFGSGTRLTVV.

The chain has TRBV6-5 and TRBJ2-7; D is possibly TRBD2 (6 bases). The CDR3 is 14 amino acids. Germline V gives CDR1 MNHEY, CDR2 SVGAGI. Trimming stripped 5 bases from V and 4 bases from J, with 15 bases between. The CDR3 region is CASSTLGGWYEQYF. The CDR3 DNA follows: TGTGCCAGCAGTACTCTCGGGGGTTGGTACGAGCAGTACTTC.

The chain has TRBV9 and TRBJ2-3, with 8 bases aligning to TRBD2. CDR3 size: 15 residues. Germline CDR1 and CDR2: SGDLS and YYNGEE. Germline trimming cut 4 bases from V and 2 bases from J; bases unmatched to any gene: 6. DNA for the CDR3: TGTGCCAGCAGCCCCGGCGGGGGGTTCACAGATACGCAGTATTTT. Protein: CASSPGGGFTDTQYF.

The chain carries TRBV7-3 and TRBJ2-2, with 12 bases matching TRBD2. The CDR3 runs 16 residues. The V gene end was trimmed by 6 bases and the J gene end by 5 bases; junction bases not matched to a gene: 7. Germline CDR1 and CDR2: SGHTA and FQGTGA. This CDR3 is CASRASGGAWTGELFF. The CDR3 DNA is TGTGCCAGCAGGGCTAGCGGGGGGGCCTGGACCGGGGAGCTGTTTTTT.